The 25 T cell receptor beta chains below were found in one sample sequenced in a study of T cells in Graves' hyperthyroidism and ophthalmopathy. What was amplified from RNA transcripts were TCR beta CDR3 regions. A set of HTBI primers served as the primers for a first-round RT-PCR of the TCR CDR3. Each CDR3 protein gets one entry after TCRdb re-called the multiplex PCR reads with MiXCR. The top ten hold around 19% of the sample, which has around 580,000 distinct CDR3 sequences, about a sixth seen once. Sample: blood. The receptors were sampled from a woman between 18 and 29 years old with Graves' hyperthyroidism.

This clonotype was seen at least ten times. The rearrangement links TRBV28 to TRBJ1-5; D gene uncertain. V was trimmed by 3 bases and J by 0 bases, leaving 9 bases between them. Germline V gene data show CDR1 as MDHEN and CDR2 as SYDVKM. The CDR3 is 15 amino acids. The CDR3 reads CASSFIRNSNQPQHF. For the CDR3, the DNA is TGTGCCAGCAGTTTTATACGGAATAGCAATCAGCCCCAGCATTTT.

This clonotype was recorded many times. The V call is TRBV29-1, the J call TRBJ2-5; 12 bases match TRBD2. The CDR3 covers 16 residues. Germline assignment: CDR1 SQVTM and CDR2 ANQGSEA. Trimming at V came to 6 bases and at J to 1 base, leaving 9 bases not matched to a gene. In DNA form, the CDR3 reads TGCAGCGTGGGGCGGACTAGCGGGGTCCTCCAAGAGACCCAGTACTTC. This translates into CSVGRTSGVLQETQYF.

This clonotype has ten or more counts. V gene TRBV7-8 combines with J gene TRBJ2-1; D is ambiguous. Germline CDR1 and CDR2: SGHVS and FQNEAQ. The CDR3 has 14 residues. Trimming cost V 1 base and J 8 bases, with 12 bases left between them. CDR3 loop: CASSLGSIVDEQFF. Here the CDR3 DNA reads TGTGCCAGCAGCTTAGGTTCCATTGTCGATGAGCAGTTCTTC.

A few counts support this clonotype. This chain connects TRBV3-1 to TRBJ1-5; 7 bases agree with TRBD1. This CDR3 region has 15 residues. The junction had 5 bases not matched to a gene; V was cut back by 1 base and J by 5 bases. Germline V gene sequence: CDR1 LGHDT, CDR2 YNNKEL (reference sequence). CDR3 amino acids: CASSQGWTGYQPQHF. The CDR3 nucleotides read TGTGCCAGCAGCCAAGGGTGGACAGGTTATCAGCCCCAGCATTTT. Looking up the rest from reference TRBV3-1 and TRBJ1-5 gives the full variable domain: DTAVSQTPKYLVTQMGNDKSIKCEQNLGHDTMYWYKQDSKKFLKIMFSYNNKELIINETVPNRFSPKSPDKAHLNLHINSLELGDSAVYFCASSQGWTGYQPQHFGDGTRLSIL.

About this clonotype: This may stem from a read error, because a much larger clone lies one nucleotide away. This chain connects TRBV28 to TRBJ2-1; 12 bases match TRBD2. The CDR3 consists of 16 residues. The germline V gene encodes CDR1 MDHEN and CDR2 SYDVKM. CDR3 region: CASGFRTSGINNEQFF. DNA of the CDR3: TGTGCCAGCGGTTTCCGGACTAGCGGGATTAACAATGAGCAGTTCTTC.

This clonotype was seen many times. The genes are TRBV20-1 and TRBJ2-3; 15 bases match TRBD2. The V and J ends lost 2 bases and 3 bases, in that order; junction bases with no gene match: 3. Germline V gene sequence: CDR1 DFQATT, CDR2 SNEGSKA (reference sequence). The CDR3 sequence is 16 residues long. In DNA, the CDR3 is TGCAGTGCTAGACCGGGACTAGCGGGAGGTACAGATACGCAGTATTTT. It specifies CSARPGLAGGTDTQYF.

The sample holds a few counts of this clonotype. V is TRBV19 and J is TRBJ1-1; 8 bases are a match to TRBD1. The CDR3 has 17 amino acids. V dropped 2 bases and J dropped 1; count of bases not matched to a gene: 9. Germline CDR1 is LNHDA and CDR2 is SQIVND (reference sequence). The CDR3 DNA follows: TGTGCCAGTAGTATACCCCCTGGGACAGGACCGAACACTGAAGCTTTCTTT. Residues: CASSIPPGTGPNTEAFF.

This clonotype was counted only a few times. The chain carries TRBV7-9 and TRBJ2-5; D may be TRBD1 (6 bases). Between the trimmed V and J ends, which lost 6 bases and 2 bases, there was a span of 19 bases. CDR3 length equals 16 residues. CDR1 SEHNR and CDR2 FQNEAQ come from the germline V gene (reference sequence). CDR3 DNA sequence: TGTGCCAGCAGTTCTAAAGCGGACAGCCTACAAGAGACCCAGTACTTC. The encoded protein is CASSSKADSLQETQYF.

This chain links TRBV5-1 with TRBJ1-2; 9 positions match TRBD1. CDR1 is SGHRS, CDR2 YFSETQ, per germline. V lost 0 bases to trimming and J lost 12 bases; unmatched junction nucleotides: 6. This CDR3 has 13 residues. DNA of the CDR3: TGCGCCAGCAGCTTGGGACAGGGGGTGAACCACACCTTC. Its protein product is CASSLGQGVNHTF.

V usage is TRBV9 and J usage is TRBJ1-6; D gene uncertain. The germline gives CDR1 SGDLS, CDR2 YYNGEE. V lost 0 bases and J 8 bases, leaving 6 bases between the germline ends. This CDR3 comprises 13 residues. Here the CDR3 reads CASSVVEDSPLHF. CDR3 nucleotide sequence: TGTGCCAGCAGCGTAGTAGAGGATTCACCCCTCCACTTT.

This clonotype has ten or more counts. V gene TRBV27 combines with J gene TRBJ2-7; 12 bases are shared with TRBD2. J was trimmed by 5 bases and V by 1 base; bases with no gene match: 6. Germline V CDR1 and CDR2: MNHEY, SMNVEV (reference sequence). This CDR3 comprises 16 residues. The CDR3 reads CASSLFTSGRLDEQYF. The CDR3 nucleotides are TGTGCCAGCAGTTTATTTACTAGCGGGAGGTTGGACGAGCAGTACTTC.

In its sample, this clonotype was seen many times. The chain joins TRBV12-3 or TRBV12-4 to TRBJ2-3; tentatively, D is TRBD1 or TRBD2 (6 bases each). The length of the CDR3 is 14 residues. V lost 3 bases and J lost 2, with 9 bases in between. CDR3 sequence reads: CASSFAGHTDTQYF. The CDR3 region has the DNA TGTGCCAGCAGTTTCGCGGGACACACAGATACGCAGTATTTT.

This clonotype was counted at least ten times. This chain links TRBV6-2 or TRBV6-3 with TRBJ1-1, with 9 bases that match TRBD1. The germline V gene encodes CDR1 MNHEY and CDR2 SVGEGT. V dropped 5 bases and J dropped 6; count of bases not matched to a gene: 10. The CDR3 covers 15 residues. In DNA, the CDR3 is TGTGCCAGCAGTGCGTCGGGACAGGGTTTCGCTGAAGCTTTCTTT. Its protein product is CASSASGQGFAEAFF.

This clonotype was picked up many times. CDR3 sequence (DNA): TGTGCCAGCAGTTCACAGGGGGGGGTGGAGACCCAGTACTTC. This translates into CASSSQGGVETQYF. This sequence joins TRBV28 and TRBJ2-5, with D maybe TRBD1 (8 bases). The ends were cut back, 4 bases at V and 5 bases at J, with 14 bases in the middle. The germline CDR1 and CDR2 sequences are MDHEN and SYDVKM. The CDR3 extends over 14 amino acids. The full variable domain, completed using reference TRBV28 and TRBJ2-5, is DVKVTQSSRYLVKRTGEKVFLECVQDMDHENMFWYRQDPGLGLRLIYFSYDVKMKEKGDIPEGYSVSREKKERFSLILESASTNQTSMYLCASSSQGGVETQYFGPGTRLLVL.

Many counts were recorded for this clonotype. V and J are TRBV5-1 and TRBJ1-5; 8 bases fit TRBD1. J gave up 6 bases and V 3 bases, and 5 bases lay outside the gene matches. The CDR3 sequence is 14 residues long. CDR1 is SGHRS and CDR2 is YFSETQ in the germline V gene. The CDR3 bases are TGCGCCAGCAGCTCCGGACAGGGAAGTCAGCCCCAGCATTTT. Its protein is CASSSGQGSQPQHF.

This clonotype was counted a few times. The V call is TRBV6-6, the J call TRBJ2-7; TRBD2 might be the D (7 bases). CDR1 is MNHNY and CDR2 is SVGAGI in the germline V gene (reference sequence). Between the trimmed V and J ends, which lost 0 bases and 7 bases, there was a span of 13 bases. The CDR3 totals 14 residues. CDR3 nucleotide sequence: TGTGCCAGCAGTTACTCGGGGGCGGGGGTTGAGCAGTACTTC. This codes for CASSYSGAGVEQYF.

V gene TRBV25-1 combines with J gene TRBJ2-2; perhaps TRBD2 as D (5 bases). This CDR3 contains 14 residues. V lost 5 bases and J 6 bases, leaving 13 bases between the germline ends. Germline V gene data show CDR1 as MGHDK and CDR2 as SYGVNS. The CDR3 DNA reads TGTGCCAGCAGTAGGCTAGCTCAGGCCGGGGAGCTGTTTTTT. This codes for CASSRLAQAGELFF.

This clonotype was counted only a few times. The rearrangement joins TRBV9 to TRBJ1-1; 8 bases align to TRBD1. Germline values: CDR1 SGDLS, CDR2 YYNGEE. V lost 0 bases and J lost 10; bases outside the gene matches: 5. This CDR3 is built from 13 residues. The CDR3 loop reads CASSVADDRGAFF. CDR3 sequence (DNA): TGTGCCAGCAGCGTAGCCGATGACAGGGGAGCTTTCTTT.

This clonotype occurred many times. The chain has TRBV9 and TRBJ1-1; no definite D call. Trimming stripped 0 bases from V and 1 base from J, with 7 bases between. Germline assignment: CDR1 SGDLS and CDR2 YYNGEE. The CDR3 has 14 amino acids. The DNA of the CDR3 is TGTGCCAGCAGCGTAGCGGAAGGGAACACTGAAGCTTTCTTT. Its protein is CASSVAEGNTEAFF.

This clonotype occurred a few times. The V and J genes are TRBV6-1 and TRBJ1-1; D remains unclear. Germline CDR1 is MNHNS and CDR2 is SASEGT. This CDR3 has 13 amino acids. V was shortened by 7 bases and J by 1 base, with 10 bases between the two germline ends. The CDR3 DNA is TGTGCCAGCAAGGACTCGGCGAACACTGAAGCTTTCTTT. Translation gives CASKDSANTEAFF.

This clonotype occurred a few times. V and J are TRBV7-3 and TRBJ2-7, with 15 bases matching TRBD2. The CDR3 consists of 16 residues. Germline CDR1 is SGHTA and CDR2 is FQGTGA. The J segment lost 6 bases and the V segment lost 4 bases, leaving 7 bases of the junction unmatched. The CDR3 is CASSSGLAGGPIEQYF. CDR3 DNA: TGTGCCAGCAGCTCGGGACTAGCGGGGGGACCTATCGAGCAGTACTTC. Based on the CDR3 plus reference TRBV7-3 and TRBJ2-7, the full variable domain is GAGVSQTPSNKVTEKGKYVELRCDPISGHTALYWYRQSLGQGPEFLIYFQGTGAADDSGLPNDRFFAVRPEGSVSTLKIQRTERGDSAVYLCASSSGLAGGPIEQYFGPGTRLTVT.

This clonotype showed up just a few times. The gene calls are TRBV5-5 and TRBJ1-6; TRBD1 aligns across 8 bases. V lost 2 bases to trimming and J lost 16 bases; unmatched junction nucleotides: 14. Germline-derived CDR1 and CDR2 are SGHKS and YYEKEE (reference sequence). The CDR3 sequence is 15 residues long. The CDR3 protein is CASSLGPGQGEILHF. The CDR3 coding sequence is TGTGCCAGCAGCTTAGGACCCGGACAGGGAGAGATTCTCCACTTT.

This clonotype was found a few times. The rearrangement joins TRBV10-3 to TRBJ1-5; D is undetermined. Germline CDR1 ENHRY, CDR2 SYGVKD. Trimming cost V 2 bases and J 3 bases, with 8 bases left between them. CDR3 length: 14 residues. CDR3 DNA: TGTGCCATCAGTGAGAGTCAGCTCAATCAGCCCCAGCATTTT. It encodes CAISESQLNQPQHF.

This clonotype occurred a few times. The chain recombines TRBV18 with TRBJ2-7; D gene unclear. V gave up 3 bases and J gave up 7 bases, with 7 bases separating them. The V gene's germline CDR1 is KGHSH and CDR2 LQKENI. The CDR3 spans 11 residues. The CDR3 coding sequence is TGTGCCAGCTCACCCGATTGGGAGCAGTACTTC. Amino acids: CASSPDWEQYF.

The chain employs TRBV4-1 and TRBJ2-3; no clear D. V was clipped by 0 bases and J by 1 base, with 17 bases between them. The CDR3 length is 18 residues. In germline, CDR1 is MGHRA, CDR2 YSYEKL. The CDR3 region has the DNA TGCGCCAGCAGCCAAGAAGGGTTTGAGTTCCTCCGCACAGATACGCAGTATTTT. Protein sequence: CASSQEGFEFLRTDTQYF.